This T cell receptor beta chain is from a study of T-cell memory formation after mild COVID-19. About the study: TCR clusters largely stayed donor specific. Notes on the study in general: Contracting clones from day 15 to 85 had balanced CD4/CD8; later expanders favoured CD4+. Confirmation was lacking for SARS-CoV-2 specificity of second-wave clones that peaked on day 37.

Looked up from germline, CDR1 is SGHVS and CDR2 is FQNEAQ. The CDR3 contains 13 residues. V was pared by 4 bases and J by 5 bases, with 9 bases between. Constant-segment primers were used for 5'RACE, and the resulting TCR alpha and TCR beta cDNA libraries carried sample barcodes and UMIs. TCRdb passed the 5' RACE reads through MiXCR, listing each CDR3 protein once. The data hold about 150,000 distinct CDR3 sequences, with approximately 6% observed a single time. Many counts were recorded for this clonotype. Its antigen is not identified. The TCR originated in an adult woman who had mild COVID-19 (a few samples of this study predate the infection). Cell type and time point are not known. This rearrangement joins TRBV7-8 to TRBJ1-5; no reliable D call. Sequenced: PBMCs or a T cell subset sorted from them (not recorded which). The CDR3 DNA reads TGTGCCAGCAGCTCGTCAGCGTATCAGCCCCAGCATTTT. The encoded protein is CASSSSAYQPQHF.